Listed below are T cell receptor beta chains from one sample, sequenced in a study of OX40 agonist ivuxolimab in advanced cancers. TCRdb keeps only in-frame clones here, not all; method: immunoSEQ multiplex PCR. Here the sample spans 110,000 or so clones, around 90% being singletons. This specimen was CD4+ or CD8+ T cells sorted from blood, taken in a trial of the OX40 agonist ivuxolimab. The receptor source for this set is an adult with an advanced solid tumor such as melanoma, head and neck, liver or kidney cancer. Both conserved end residues are part of each CDR3. Expanded clones get a size class; other rows say once, few or many, or leave the size out.

clone_size j_call v_call cdr3_aa
NA TRBJ2-7 TRBV7-3 CASSFASRSYEQYF
NA TRBJ1-2 TRBV6-1 CASNTGQPWGYTF
NA TRBJ1-3 TRBV2 CASSSTSGITIYF
once TRBJ1-3 TRBV10-1 CASSYSGTPGNTIYF
NA TRBJ1-1 TRBV19 CASSGPGGNTEAFF
NA TRBJ2-1 TRBV27 CASKFRVEQFF
NA TRBJ1-2 TRBV5-1 CASSLETGPGGYTF
few TRBJ2-1 TRBV5-4 CASRSGREQFF
NA TRBJ1-1 TRBV7-9 CASSSDISGQGVFETEAFF
NA TRBJ2-5 TRBV7-9 CASSLGSQETQYF
NA TRBJ1-1 TRBV6-5 CASSYSKAQNTEAFF
NA TRBJ1-2 TRBV7-9 CASSLGERGSDGYTF
few TRBJ1-2 TRBV5-1 CASSIGTPDDYGYTF
NA TRBJ1-4 TRBV5-1 CASSQNGTPEKLFF
NA TRBJ2-3 TRBV10-2 CATKGVLAGVIDTQYF
NA TRBJ2-1 TRBV7-8 CASSRGLNEQFF
NA TRBJ1-2 TRBV6-5 CASSRGQPYGYTF
NA TRBJ2-3 TRBV10-1 CASSESGPGSRPDTQYF